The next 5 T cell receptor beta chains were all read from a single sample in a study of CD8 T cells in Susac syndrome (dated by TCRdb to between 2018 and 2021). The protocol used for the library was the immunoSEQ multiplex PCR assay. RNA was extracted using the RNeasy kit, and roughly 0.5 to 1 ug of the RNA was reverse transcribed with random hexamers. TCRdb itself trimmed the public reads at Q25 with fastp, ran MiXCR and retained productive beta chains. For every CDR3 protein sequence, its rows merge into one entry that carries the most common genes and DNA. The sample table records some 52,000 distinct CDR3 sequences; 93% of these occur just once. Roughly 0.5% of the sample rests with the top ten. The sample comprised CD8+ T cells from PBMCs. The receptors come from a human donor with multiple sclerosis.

As DNA, the CDR3 is TGTGCCATCAGCCCCAGGGGGGAAGGAGGAAATTTAGAGCAGTTCTTC. This encodes CAISPRGEGGNLEQFF. The V and J genes are TRBV10-3 and TRBJ2-1; TRBD1 is a possible D gene (7 bases). This CDR3 has 16 residues. The germline V gene encodes CDR1 ENHRY and CDR2 SYGVKD. V lost 6 bases and J lost 10, with 25 bases in between.

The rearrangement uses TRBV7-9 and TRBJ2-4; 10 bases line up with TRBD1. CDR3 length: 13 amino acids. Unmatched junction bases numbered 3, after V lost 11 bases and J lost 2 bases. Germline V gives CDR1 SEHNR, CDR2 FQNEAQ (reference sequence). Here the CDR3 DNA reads TGTGCCGGACAGGGGGGGCCCAAAAACATTCAGTACTTC. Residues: CAGQGGPKNIQYF.

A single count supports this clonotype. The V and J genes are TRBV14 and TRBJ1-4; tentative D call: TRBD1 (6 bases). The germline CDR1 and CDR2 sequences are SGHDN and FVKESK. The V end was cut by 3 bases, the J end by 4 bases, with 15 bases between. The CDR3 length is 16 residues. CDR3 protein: CASSQLTGKNNEKLFF. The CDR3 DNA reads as TGTGCCAGCAGCCAGCTTACAGGGAAGAATAATGAAAAACTGTTTTTT. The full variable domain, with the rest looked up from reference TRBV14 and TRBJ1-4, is EAGVTQFPSHSVIEKGQTVTLRCDPISGHDNLYWYRRVMGKEIKFLLHFVKESKQDESGMPNNRFLAERTGGTYSTLKVQPAELEDSGVYFCASSQLTGKNNEKLFFGSGTQLSVL.

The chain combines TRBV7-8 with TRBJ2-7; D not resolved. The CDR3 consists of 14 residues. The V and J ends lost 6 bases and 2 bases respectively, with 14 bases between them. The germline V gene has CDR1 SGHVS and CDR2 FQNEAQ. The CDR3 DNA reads TGTGCCAGCAGTCCACCGACATCTCCCTACGAGCAGTACTTC. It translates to CASSPPTSPYEQYF.

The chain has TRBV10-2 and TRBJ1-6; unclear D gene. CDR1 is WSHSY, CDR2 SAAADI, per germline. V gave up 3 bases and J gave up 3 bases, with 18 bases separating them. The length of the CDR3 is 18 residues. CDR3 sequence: CASSEERQPSVYNSPLHF. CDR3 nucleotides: TGCGCCAGCAGTGAAGAACGGCAGCCGAGTGTCTATAATTCACCCCTCCACTTT.